The clone carrying this TCR beta chain was counted at least ten times. Pregnant or lactating patients were excluded, as were those with uncontrolled infection or other autoimmune disease. 10 ml of fresh peripheral blood supplied the PBMCs. This sample is part of a study of T cells in Graves' hyperthyroidism and ophthalmopathy. Amplification of TCR beta CDR3 regions was performed using RNA transcripts as template. The TCR CDR3 was amplified in a first-round RT-PCR using the HTBI primer set. Via MiXCR, TCRdb re-called the multiplex PCR reads, giving one row per CDR3 protein. The table records about 740,000 distinct CDR3 sequences, 11% to 15% of them present only once. The TCR originated in a woman between 18 and 29 years old with Graves' hyperthyroidism. Sequenced sample: blood.

The DNA for the CDR3 is TGTGCCAGCAGCCCCTGGGGATCCTACGAGCAGTACTTC. The encoded protein is CASSPWGSYEQYF. The chain recombines TRBV11-2 with TRBJ2-7; no definite D call. The V gene lost 5 bases and the J gene lost 1 base, with 9 bases spanning the gap. CDR1 and CDR2 (germline): SGHAT, FQNNGV. The CDR3 is made up of 13 amino acids. Together with reference TRBV11-2 and TRBJ2-7, the CDR3 gives the full variable domain: EAGVAQSPRYKIIEKRQSVAFWCNPISGHATLYWYQQILGQGPKLLIQFQNNGVVDDSQLPKDRFSAERLKGVDSTLKIQPAKLEDSAVYLCASSPWGSYEQYFGPGTRLTVT.